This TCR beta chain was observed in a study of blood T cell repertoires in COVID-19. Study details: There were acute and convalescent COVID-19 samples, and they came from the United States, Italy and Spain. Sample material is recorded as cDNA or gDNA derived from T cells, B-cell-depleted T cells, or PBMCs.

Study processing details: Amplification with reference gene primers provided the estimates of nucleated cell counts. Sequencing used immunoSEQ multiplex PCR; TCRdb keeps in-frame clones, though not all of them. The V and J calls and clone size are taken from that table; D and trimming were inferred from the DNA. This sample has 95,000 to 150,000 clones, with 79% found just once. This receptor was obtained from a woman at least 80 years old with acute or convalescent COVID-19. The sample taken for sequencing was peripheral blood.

The CDR3 DNA sequence: TGCGCCAGCAGAGCCCTAAACTACGAGCAGTACTTC. Its protein product is CASRALNYEQYF. This sequence joins TRBV23-1 and TRBJ2-7, with unresolved D. TRBV23-1 is an ORF; its function is uncertain. V was shortened by 6 bases and J by 3 bases, with 9 bases between the two germline ends. CDR3 length equals 12 residues.